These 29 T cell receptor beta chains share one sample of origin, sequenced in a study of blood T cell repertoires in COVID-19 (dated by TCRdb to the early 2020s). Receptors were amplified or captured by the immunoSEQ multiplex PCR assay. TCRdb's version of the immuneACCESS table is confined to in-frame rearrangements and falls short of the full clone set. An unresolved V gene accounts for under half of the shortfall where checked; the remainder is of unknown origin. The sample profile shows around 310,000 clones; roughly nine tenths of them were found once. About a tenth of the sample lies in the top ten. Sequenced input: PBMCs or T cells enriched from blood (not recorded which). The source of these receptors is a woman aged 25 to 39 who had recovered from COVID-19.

Here the CDR3 reads CATRTGGVTDTQYF. For the CDR3, the DNA is TGTGCCACCCGGACAGGGGGCGTCACAGATACGCAGTATTTT. J is TRBJ2-3 and V is TRBV10-3, with 11 bases identical to TRBD1. The CDR3 is made up of 14 amino acids. Germline CDR1 and CDR2: ENHRY and SYGVKD. V shed 10 bases, J shed 2 bases, and the junction held 5 bases outside the gene matches.

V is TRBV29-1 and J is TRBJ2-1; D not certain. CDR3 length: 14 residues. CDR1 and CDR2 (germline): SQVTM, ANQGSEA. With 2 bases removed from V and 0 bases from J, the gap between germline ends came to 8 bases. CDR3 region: CSVELDSSYNEQFF. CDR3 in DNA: TGCAGCGTTGAATTAGATAGCTCCTACAATGAGCAGTTCTTC.

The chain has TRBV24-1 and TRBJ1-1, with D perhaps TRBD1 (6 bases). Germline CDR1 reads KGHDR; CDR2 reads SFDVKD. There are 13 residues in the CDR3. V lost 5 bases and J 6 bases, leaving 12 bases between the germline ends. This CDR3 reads CATSAPRQAEAFF. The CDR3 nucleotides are TGTGCCACCAGTGCCCCAAGACAGGCTGAAGCTTTCTTT.

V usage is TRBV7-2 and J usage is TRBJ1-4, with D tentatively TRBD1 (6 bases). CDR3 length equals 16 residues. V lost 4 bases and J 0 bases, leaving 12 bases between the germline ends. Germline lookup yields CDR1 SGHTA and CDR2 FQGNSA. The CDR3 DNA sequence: TGTGCCAGCAGCTCCCGTTGGACAGCAACTAATGAAAAACTGTTTTTT. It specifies CASSSRWTATNEKLFF.

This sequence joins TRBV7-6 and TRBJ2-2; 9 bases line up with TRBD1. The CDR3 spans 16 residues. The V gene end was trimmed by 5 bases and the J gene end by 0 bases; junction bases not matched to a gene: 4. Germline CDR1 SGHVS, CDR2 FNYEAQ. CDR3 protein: CASSPGQGTNTGELFF. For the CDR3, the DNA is TGTGCCAGCAGCCCAGGACAGGGGACGAACACCGGGGAGCTGTTTTTT.

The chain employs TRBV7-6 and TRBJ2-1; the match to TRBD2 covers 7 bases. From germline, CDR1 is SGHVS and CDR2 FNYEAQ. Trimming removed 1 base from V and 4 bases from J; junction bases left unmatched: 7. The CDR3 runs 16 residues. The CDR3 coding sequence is TGTGCCAGCAGCTTAGAACCCCGCGGGAGATACAATGAGCAGTTCTTC. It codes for CASSLEPRGRYNEQFF.

CDR3 region: CASRRRRDGNQPQHF. The CDR3, as DNA: TGTGCCAGCAGACGACGGAGGGACGGCAATCAGCCCCAGCATTTT. The rearrangement links TRBV6-5 to TRBJ1-5; D may be TRBD1 (5 bases). Germline values: CDR1 MNHEY, CDR2 SVGAGI. Trimming left V 6 bases short and J 2 bases short, with 14 bases between. This CDR3 comprises 15 residues.

Here the CDR3 reads CASSIHTTSVSSYNEQFF. CDR3 nucleotides: TGTGCCAGTAGTATTCACACAACTAGCGTAAGCTCCTACAATGAGCAGTTCTTC. This chain links TRBV19 with TRBJ2-1; 7 bases are shared with TRBD2. The CDR3 contains 18 residues. The germline CDR1 and CDR2 sequences are LNHDA and SQIVND (reference sequence). V lost 3 bases to trimming and J lost 0 bases; unmatched junction nucleotides: 11.

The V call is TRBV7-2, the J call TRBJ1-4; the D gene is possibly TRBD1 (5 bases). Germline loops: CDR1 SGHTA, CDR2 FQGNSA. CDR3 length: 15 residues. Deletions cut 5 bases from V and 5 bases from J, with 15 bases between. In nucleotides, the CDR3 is TGTGCCAGCAGCCCCCAGGCGGGGGGAAATGAAAAACTGTTTTTT. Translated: CASSPQAGGNEKLFF. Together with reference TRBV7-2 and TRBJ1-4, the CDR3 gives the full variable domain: GAGVSQSPSNKVTEKGKDVELRCDPISGHTALYWYRQSLGQGLEFLIYFQGNSAPDKSGLPSDRFSAERTGGSVSTLTIQRTQQEDSAVYLCASSPQAGGNEKLFFGSGTQLSVL.

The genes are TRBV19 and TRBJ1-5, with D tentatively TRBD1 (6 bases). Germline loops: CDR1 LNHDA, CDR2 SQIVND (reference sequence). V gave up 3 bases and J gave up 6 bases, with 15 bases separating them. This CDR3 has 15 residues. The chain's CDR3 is CASSIEARGFQPQHF. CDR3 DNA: TGTGCCAGTAGTATTGAGGCTAGGGGGTTTCAGCCCCAGCATTTT. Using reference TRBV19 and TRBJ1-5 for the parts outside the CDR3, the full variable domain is DGGITQSPKYLFRKEGQNVTLSCEQNLNHDAMYWYRQDPGQGLRLIYYSQIVNDFQKGDIAEGYSVSREKKESFPLTVTSAQKNPTAFYLCASSIEARGFQPQHFGDGTRLSIL.

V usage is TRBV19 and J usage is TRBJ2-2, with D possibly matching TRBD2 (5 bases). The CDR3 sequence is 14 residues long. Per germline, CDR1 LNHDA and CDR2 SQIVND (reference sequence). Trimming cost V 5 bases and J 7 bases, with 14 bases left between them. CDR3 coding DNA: TGTGCCAGTAGTCCGGGATCCTCCGGCGGGGAGCTGTTTTTT. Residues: CASSPGSSGGELFF. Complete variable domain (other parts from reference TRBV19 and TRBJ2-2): DGGITQSPKYLFRKEGQNVTLSCEQNLNHDAMYWYRQDPGQGLRLIYYSQIVNDFQKGDIAEGYSVSREKKESFPLTVTSAQKNPTAFYLCASSPGSSGGELFFGEGSRLTVL.

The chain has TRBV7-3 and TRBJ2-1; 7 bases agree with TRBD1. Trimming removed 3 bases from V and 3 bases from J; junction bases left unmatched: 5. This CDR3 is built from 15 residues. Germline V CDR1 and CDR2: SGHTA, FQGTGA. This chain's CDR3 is CASSFSGGLYNEQFF. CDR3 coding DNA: TGTGCCAGCAGCTTTTCAGGGGGTCTCTACAATGAGCAGTTCTTC.

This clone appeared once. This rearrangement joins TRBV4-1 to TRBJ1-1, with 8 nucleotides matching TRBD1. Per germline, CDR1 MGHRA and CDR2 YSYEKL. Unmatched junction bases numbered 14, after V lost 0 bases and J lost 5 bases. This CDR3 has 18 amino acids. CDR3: CASSQDLGWQGARTEAFF. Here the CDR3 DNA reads TGCGCCAGCAGCCAAGATCTTGGTTGGCAGGGGGCGAGGACTGAAGCTTTCTTT.

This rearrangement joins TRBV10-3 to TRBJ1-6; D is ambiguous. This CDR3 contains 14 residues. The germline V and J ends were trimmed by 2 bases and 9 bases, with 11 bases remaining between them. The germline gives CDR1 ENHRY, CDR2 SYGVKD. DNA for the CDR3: TGTGCCATCAGTGAGGTTGATTTCGGTTCACCCCTCCACTTT. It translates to CAISEVDFGSPLHF.

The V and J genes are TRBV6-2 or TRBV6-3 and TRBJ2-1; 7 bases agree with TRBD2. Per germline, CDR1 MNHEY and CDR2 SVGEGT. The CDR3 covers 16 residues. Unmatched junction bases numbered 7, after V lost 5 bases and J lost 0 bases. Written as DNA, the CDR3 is TGTGCCAGCAGTCAGATCAGCGGGAACTCCTACAATGAGCAGTTCTTC. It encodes CASSQISGNSYNEQFF.

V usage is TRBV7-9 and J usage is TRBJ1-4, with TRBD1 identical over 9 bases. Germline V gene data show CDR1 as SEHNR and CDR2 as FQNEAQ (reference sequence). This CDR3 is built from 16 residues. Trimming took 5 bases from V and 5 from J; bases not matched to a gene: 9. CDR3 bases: TGTGCCAGCAGCGAGACCCGGGACAGGGCCAATGAAAAACTGTTTTTT. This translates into CASSETRDRANEKLFF.

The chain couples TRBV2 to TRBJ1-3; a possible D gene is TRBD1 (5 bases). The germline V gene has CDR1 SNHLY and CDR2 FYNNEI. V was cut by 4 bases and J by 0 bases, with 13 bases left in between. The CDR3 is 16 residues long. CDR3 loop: CASSALRGSSGNTIYF. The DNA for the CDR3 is TGTGCCAGCAGTGCGCTGCGGGGGAGCTCTGGAAACACCATATATTTT.

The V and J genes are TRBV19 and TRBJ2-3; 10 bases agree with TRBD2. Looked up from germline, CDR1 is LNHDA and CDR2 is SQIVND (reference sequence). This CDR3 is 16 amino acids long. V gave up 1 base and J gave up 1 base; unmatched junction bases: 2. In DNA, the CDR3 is TGTGCCAGTAGTATAGCCCTAGCGGGAGGCACAGATACGCAGTATTTT. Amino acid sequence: CASSIALAGGTDTQYF.

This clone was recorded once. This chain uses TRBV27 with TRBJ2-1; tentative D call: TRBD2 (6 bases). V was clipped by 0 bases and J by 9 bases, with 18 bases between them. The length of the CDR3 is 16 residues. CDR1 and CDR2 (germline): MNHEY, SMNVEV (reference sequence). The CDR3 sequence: CASSLSLVDYWGEQFF. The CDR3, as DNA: TGTGCCAGCAGTTTATCCCTCGTGGACTATTGGGGTGAGCAGTTCTTC.

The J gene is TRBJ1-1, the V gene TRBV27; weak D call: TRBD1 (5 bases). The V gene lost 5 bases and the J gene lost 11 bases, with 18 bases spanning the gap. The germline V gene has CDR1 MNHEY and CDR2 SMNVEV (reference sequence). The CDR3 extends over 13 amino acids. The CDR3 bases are TGTGCCAGCAGTCCCCTCGGCAGGGAAGGCGCTTTCTTT. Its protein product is CASSPLGREGAFF.

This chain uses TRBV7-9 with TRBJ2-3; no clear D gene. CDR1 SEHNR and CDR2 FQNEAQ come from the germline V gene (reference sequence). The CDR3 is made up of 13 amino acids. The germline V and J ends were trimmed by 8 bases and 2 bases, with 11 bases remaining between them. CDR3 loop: CASRRGHTDTQYF. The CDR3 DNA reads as TGTGCCAGCCGGAGAGGCCACACAGATACGCAGTATTTT. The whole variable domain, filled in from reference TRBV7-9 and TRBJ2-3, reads DTGVSQNPRHKITKRGQNVTFRCDPISEHNRLYWYRQTLGQGPEFLTYFQNEAQLEKSRLLSDRFSAERPKGSFSTLEIQRTEQGDSAMYLCASRRGHTDTQYFGPGTRLTVL.

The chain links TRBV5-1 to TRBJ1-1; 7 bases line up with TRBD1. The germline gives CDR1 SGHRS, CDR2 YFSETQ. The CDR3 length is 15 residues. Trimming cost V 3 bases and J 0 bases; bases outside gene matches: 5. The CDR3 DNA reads TGCGCCAGCAGCTCGATGACAGGGATGAACACTGAAGCTTTCTTT. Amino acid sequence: CASSSMTGMNTEAFF.

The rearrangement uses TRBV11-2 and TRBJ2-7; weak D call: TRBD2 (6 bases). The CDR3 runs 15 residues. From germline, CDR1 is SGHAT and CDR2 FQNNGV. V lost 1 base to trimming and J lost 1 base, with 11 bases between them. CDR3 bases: TGTGCCAGCAGCTTAGCGGGAGTACAATCCTACGAGCAGTACTTC. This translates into CASSLAGVQSYEQYF.

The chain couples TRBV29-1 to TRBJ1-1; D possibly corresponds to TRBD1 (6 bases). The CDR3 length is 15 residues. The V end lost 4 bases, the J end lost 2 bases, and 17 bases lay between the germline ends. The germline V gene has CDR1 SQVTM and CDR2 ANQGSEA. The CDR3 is CSVAWQGLQNTEAFF. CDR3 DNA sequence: TGCAGCGTTGCGTGGCAGGGGCTACAAAACACTGAAGCTTTCTTT.

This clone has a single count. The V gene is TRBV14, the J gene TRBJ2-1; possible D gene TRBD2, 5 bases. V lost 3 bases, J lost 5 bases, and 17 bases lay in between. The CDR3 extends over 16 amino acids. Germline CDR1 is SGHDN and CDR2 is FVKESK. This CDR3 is CASSQGALTVHNEQFF. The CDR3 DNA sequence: TGTGCCAGCAGCCAGGGAGCTTTGACCGTGCACAATGAGCAGTTCTTC.

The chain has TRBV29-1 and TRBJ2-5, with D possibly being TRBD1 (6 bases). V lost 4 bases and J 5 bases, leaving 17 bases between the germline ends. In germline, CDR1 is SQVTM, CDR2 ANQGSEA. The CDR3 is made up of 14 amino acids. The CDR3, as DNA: TGCAGCGTTGCACAGGGTTTCGGATCGGAGACCCAGTACTTC. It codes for CSVAQGFGSETQYF. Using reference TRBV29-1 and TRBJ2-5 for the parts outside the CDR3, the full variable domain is SAVISQKPSRDICQRGTSLTIQCQVDSQVTMMFWYRQQPGQSLTLIATANQGSEATYESGFVIDKFPISRPNLTFSTLTVSNMSPEDSSIYLCSVAQGFGSETQYFGPGTRLLVL.

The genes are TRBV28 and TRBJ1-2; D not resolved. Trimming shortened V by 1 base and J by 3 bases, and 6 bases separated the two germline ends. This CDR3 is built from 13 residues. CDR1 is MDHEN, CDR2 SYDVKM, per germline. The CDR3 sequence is CASSLLSDYGYTF. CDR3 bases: TGTGCCAGCAGTTTATTATCAGACTATGGCTACACCTTC.

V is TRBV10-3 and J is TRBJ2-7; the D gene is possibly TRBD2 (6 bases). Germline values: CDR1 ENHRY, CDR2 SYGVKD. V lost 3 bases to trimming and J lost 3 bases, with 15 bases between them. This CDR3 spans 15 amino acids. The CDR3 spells CAISDRTTQHYEQYF. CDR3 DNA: TGTGCCATCAGTGATCGGACTACCCAGCACTACGAGCAGTACTTC.

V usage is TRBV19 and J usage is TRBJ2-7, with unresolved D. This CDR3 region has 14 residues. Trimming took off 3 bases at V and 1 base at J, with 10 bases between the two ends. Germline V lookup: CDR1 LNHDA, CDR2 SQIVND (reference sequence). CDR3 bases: TGTGCCAGTAGTATCTTCGTCCAGTCCTACGAGCAGTACTTC. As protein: CASSIFVQSYEQYF.